Listed here is a single T cell receptor (beta chain). The sample belongs to a study of blood T cell repertoires in COVID-19. Study background: The study drew acute and convalescent COVID-19 samples from the United States, Italy and Spain.

Original processing methods: Estimation of nucleated cell counts was performed using reference gene primer amplification. TCRdb's copy holds only in-frame clones and misses some; the assay was immunoSEQ multiplex PCR. From that table come the V and J calls and clone size; the DNA was used to work out D and trimming. The data contain roughly 200,000 clones, about 83% of them singletons. V dropped 2 bases and J dropped 1; count of bases not matched to a gene: 4. CDR1 is MNHEY and CDR2 is SMNVEV in the germline V gene (reference sequence). The CDR3 sequence is 15 residues long. Seattle patients were enrolled during active infection and followed longitudinally.

The TCR originated in a person between 65 and 79 years old with COVID-19, enrolled during active disease. The V and J genes are TRBV27 and TRBJ1-2; the match to TRBD1 covers 7 bases. The sequenced sample consisted of peripheral blood. CDR3 nucleotide sequence: TGTGCCAGCAGTTTACAGGGGGGCATTAACTATGGCTACACCTTC. Encoded protein: CASSLQGGINYGYTF.